The TCR beta chain described here comes from a study of OX40 agonist ivuxolimab in advanced cancers. Overall study context: A partial response was reached by three patients: one with hepatocellular carcinoma and two with cutaneous melanoma. General study results and limits: Expanded clones belonging to CD8+ T cells outnumbered, on average, those of CD4+.

Sampling of blood occurred at baseline, cycle 4 day 1, and cycle 7 day 1. Assay used: immunoSEQ multiplex PCR; TCRdb lists only in-frame clones, some missing. The sample shows about 95,000 clones, roughly 87% of them seen only once. As to this clone: Antigen specificity is unknown.

CDR1 and CDR2 from the germline V gene are SGHTA and FQGNSA. CDR3 length: 14 residues. V lost 5 bases and J lost 5; bases outside the gene matches: 6. The TCR sequence derives from an adult with an advanced solid tumor such as melanoma, head and neck, liver or kidney cancer. The specimen was CD4+ or CD8+ T cells sorted from blood, collected in a trial of the OX40 agonist ivuxolimab. The chain combines TRBV7-2 with TRBJ2-5; 9 bases match TRBD2. The CDR3 DNA is TGTGCCAGCAGCCCCGCGGGGGGGCGGGAGACCCAGTACTTC. This translates into CASSPAGGRETQYF.